This is a list of T cell receptor beta chains from one sample in a study of blood T cell repertoires in COVID-19. Only in-frame clones appear in the TCRdb table, and some are missing; sequencing was by immunoSEQ multiplex PCR. The data contain about 76,000 clones, roughly three quarters of them seen just once; the ten biggest clones take up approximately 12%. Input material: peripheral blood. The receptors originated from a human donor in a cohort sampled during active COVID-19. The CDR3 runs from the conserved cysteine through the conserved F or W. Each record gives: D gene, V gene, clone size, J gene, CDR3 length, CDR3 DNA, CDR3 protein. D genes are given only for firm matches. A row's size may be missing; if present it is once, few, many or a size class.

D gene: -; V gene: TRBV30; clone size: -; J gene: TRBJ1-4; CDR3 length: 13; CDR3 DNA: TGTGCCTGGAGTGGACAGGATAATGAAAAACTGTTTTTT; CDR3 protein: CAWSGQDNEKLFF
D gene: -; V gene: TRBV9; clone size: -; J gene: TRBJ2-6; CDR3 length: 15; CDR3 DNA: TGTGCCAGCAGCGTAAGGGAGACTGGGGCCAACGTCCTGACTTTC; CDR3 protein: CASSVRETGANVLTF
D gene: TRBD1; V gene: TRBV19; clone size: -; J gene: TRBJ1-1; CDR3 length: 18; CDR3 DNA: TGTGCCAGTAGAGCGTCCGGGACAGTGGGCCCCGTGAACACTGAAGCTTTCTTT; CDR3 protein: CASRASGTVGPVNTEAFF
D gene: -; V gene: TRBV24-1; clone size: once; J gene: TRBJ1-2; CDR3 length: 15; CDR3 DNA: TGTGCCCCTAACCCGTTTCGGGAACCCAACTATGGCTACACCTTC; CDR3 protein: CAPNPFREPNYGYTF
D gene: TRBD1; V gene: TRBV30; clone size: few; J gene: TRBJ2-7; CDR3 length: 14; CDR3 DNA: TGTGCCTGGAGTGTAGGACAGGGGGCCTACGAGCAGTACTTC; CDR3 protein: CAWSVGQGAYEQYF
D gene: -; V gene: TRBV28; clone size: -; J gene: TRBJ1-4; CDR3 length: 15; CDR3 DNA: TGTGCCAGCAGTCTAGGAGGGGCGTCGGATGAAAAACTGTTTTTT; CDR3 protein: CASSLGGASDEKLFF
D gene: -; V gene: TRBV25-1; clone size: -; J gene: TRBJ1-5; CDR3 length: 13; CDR3 DNA: TGTGCCAGCAGTCAGACAGGCAGTCAGCCCCAGCATTTT; CDR3 protein: CASSQTGSQPQHF
D gene: TRBD1; V gene: TRBV7-2; clone size: -; J gene: TRBJ1-4; CDR3 length: 19; CDR3 DNA: TGTGCCAGCAGCTTAGCGCCCGGGACAGCTAGATCCTCTAATGAAAAACTGTTTTTT; CDR3 protein: CASSLAPGTARSSNEKLFF
D gene: TRBD1; V gene: TRBV4-3; clone size: -; J gene: TRBJ1-2; CDR3 length: 15; CDR3 DNA: TGCGCCAGCAGCCCTAGACAGGGCCCGTCGAGTGGCTACACCTTC; CDR3 protein: CASSPRQGPSSGYTF
D gene: -; V gene: TRBV18; clone size: -; J gene: TRBJ1-1; CDR3 length: 15; CDR3 DNA: TGTGCCAGCTCACCAAGGGGAACCTTGAACACTGAAGCTTTCTTT; CDR3 protein: CASSPRGTLNTEAFF
D gene: TRBD1; V gene: TRBV28; clone size: -; J gene: TRBJ2-7; CDR3 length: 16; CDR3 DNA: TGTGCCAGCAGTCTAATTGGGACAGTGAGCTCCTACGAGCAGTACTTC; CDR3 protein: CASSLIGTVSSYEQYF
D gene: -; V gene: TRBV19; clone size: -; J gene: TRBJ1-5; CDR3 length: 14; CDR3 DNA: TGTGCCAGTAGTATACCCGAGAGGGTTCAGCCCCAGCATTTT; CDR3 protein: CASSIPERVQPQHF
D gene: -; V gene: TRBV3-1/TRBV3-2; clone size: -; J gene: TRBJ2-1; CDR3 length: 15; CDR3 DNA: TGTGCCAGCAGCTTGACTGGCTACTCCTACAATGAGCAGTTCTTC; CDR3 protein: CASSLTGYSYNEQFF
D gene: -; V gene: TRBV4-2; clone size: -; J gene: TRBJ2-7; CDR3 length: 15; CDR3 DNA: TGTGCCAGCAGCCAAACTAGCAGTGGCGCCTACGAGCAGTACTTC; CDR3 protein: CASSQTSSGAYEQYF
D gene: TRBD1; V gene: TRBV7-2; clone size: -; J gene: TRBJ2-2; CDR3 length: 17; CDR3 DNA: TGTGCCAGCAGCTTGCGTTCGGACAGGGTGGACACCGGGGAGCTGTTTTTT; CDR3 protein: CASSLRSDRVDTGELFF
D gene: -; V gene: TRBV7-2; clone size: -; J gene: TRBJ2-5; CDR3 length: 14; CDR3 DNA: TGTGCCAGCAGCAGTGCCGGGACTCAAGAGACCCAGTACTTC; CDR3 protein: CASSSAGTQETQYF
D gene: -; V gene: TRBV9; clone size: -; J gene: TRBJ1-2; CDR3 length: 18; CDR3 DNA: TGTGCCAGCAGCTCCCCGGGGGGCCGAAAACCGCGGGGCTATGGCTACACCTTC; CDR3 protein: CASSSPGGRKPRGYGYTF
D gene: TRBD2; V gene: TRBV11-2; clone size: -; J gene: TRBJ2-3; CDR3 length: 15; CDR3 DNA: TGTGCCAGCAGCCAGAAGCGGGGGGGATCAGATACGCAGTATTTT; CDR3 protein: CASSQKRGGSDTQYF
D gene: TRBD1; V gene: TRBV5-4; clone size: -; J gene: TRBJ1-1; CDR3 length: 15; CDR3 DNA: TGTGCCAGCCGGGACAGCCTATATACGAACACTGAAGCTTTCTTT; CDR3 protein: CASRDSLYTNTEAFF
D gene: -; V gene: TRBV24-1; clone size: -; J gene: TRBJ2-1; CDR3 length: 16; CDR3 DNA: TGTGCCACCAGTGATACCTACAGACTAGTGGGCAATGAGCAGTTCTTC; CDR3 protein: CATSDTYRLVGNEQFF
D gene: -; V gene: TRBV6-1; clone size: -; J gene: TRBJ1-6; CDR3 length: 15; CDR3 DNA: TGTGCCAGCAGTGAAGGGAAACGGGACAAATCACCCCTCCACTTT; CDR3 protein: CASSEGKRDKSPLHF
D gene: -; V gene: TRBV5-6; clone size: -; J gene: TRBJ2-7; CDR3 length: 14; CDR3 DNA: TGTGCCAGCAGCTCCCGGACAGTCTGGTCCGAGCAGTACTTC; CDR3 protein: CASSSRTVWSEQYF
D gene: -; V gene: TRBV18; clone size: -; J gene: TRBJ2-2; CDR3 length: 16; CDR3 DNA: TGTGCCAGCTCACTATCAGGAAATACGAACACCGGGGAGCTGTTTTTT; CDR3 protein: CASSLSGNTNTGELFF
D gene: -; V gene: TRBV6-2/TRBV6-3; clone size: few; J gene: TRBJ1-3; CDR3 length: 13; CDR3 DNA: TGTGCCAGCAGTTACGGGGAGCGGAACACCATATATTTT; CDR3 protein: CASSYGERNTIYF
D gene: TRBD1; V gene: TRBV12-5; clone size: -; J gene: TRBJ2-5; CDR3 length: 19; CDR3 DNA: TGTGCTAGTGGTTTGGTATCGGTTCTTGGGACAGGACTCCAAGAGACCCAGTACTTC; CDR3 protein: CASGLVSVLGTGLQETQYF
D gene: TRBD1; V gene: TRBV24-1; clone size: -; J gene: TRBJ2-2; CDR3 length: 15; CDR3 DNA: TGTGCCACCAGTGAACCCGGACAGGTGGTCGGGGAGCTGTTTTTT; CDR3 protein: CATSEPGQVVGELFF
D gene: -; V gene: TRBV19; clone size: -; J gene: TRBJ1-2; CDR3 length: 16; CDR3 DNA: TGTGCCAGTAGTACTCCCGGACTCGTTTTAAGCTATGGCTACACCTTC; CDR3 protein: CASSTPGLVLSYGYTF
D gene: -; V gene: TRBV6-1; clone size: -; J gene: TRBJ2-3; CDR3 length: 15; CDR3 DNA: TGTGCCAGCAGTGAACGGGGTGAAGGCACAGATACGCAGTATTTT; CDR3 protein: CASSERGEGTDTQYF
D gene: TRBD2; V gene: TRBV30; clone size: -; J gene: TRBJ2-1; CDR3 length: 13; CDR3 DNA: TGTGCCTGGAGTGCGGGACTATACAATGAGCAGTTCTTC; CDR3 protein: CAWSAGLYNEQFF
D gene: TRBD1; V gene: TRBV11-3; clone size: -; J gene: TRBJ1-1; CDR3 length: 15; CDR3 DNA: TGTGCCAGCAGCTTACAGGGGGCCTCGGGGACTGAAGCTTTCTTT; CDR3 protein: CASSLQGASGTEAFF
D gene: TRBD2; V gene: TRBV19; clone size: once; J gene: TRBJ2-3; CDR3 length: 16; CDR3 DNA: TGTGCCAGTAGTATGGGGACTAGCGGGAGGACAGATACGCAGTATTTT; CDR3 protein: CASSMGTSGRTDTQYF
D gene: -; V gene: TRBV6-6; clone size: few; J gene: TRBJ1-6; CDR3 length: 14; CDR3 DNA: TGTGCCAGCAGTTACTCGATGGGAGATTCACCCCTCCACTTT; CDR3 protein: CASSYSMGDSPLHF
D gene: TRBD1; V gene: TRBV7-2; clone size: -; J gene: TRBJ1-6; CDR3 length: 15; CDR3 DNA: TGTGCCAGCAGGACCGAGGGGGCCTGGGGTTCACCCCTCCACTTT; CDR3 protein: CASRTEGAWGSPLHF
D gene: TRBD2; V gene: TRBV24-1; clone size: -; J gene: TRBJ2-1; CDR3 length: 15; CDR3 DNA: TGTGCCACCAGATCTGGGACTAGCGGGAGGGATGAGCAGTTCTTC; CDR3 protein: CATRSGTSGRDEQFF
D gene: TRBD2; V gene: TRBV5-3; clone size: few; J gene: TRBJ2-7; CDR3 length: 17; CDR3 DNA: TGTGCCAGAAGCTCTTCCGGGACTAGCGGGGGGTTCTACGAGCAGTACTTC; CDR3 protein: CARSSSGTSGGFYEQYF
D gene: -; V gene: TRBV5-1; clone size: -; J gene: TRBJ2-4; CDR3 length: 14; CDR3 DNA: TGCGCCAGCAGCATCCGGGATTCCAAAAACATTCAGTACTTC; CDR3 protein: CASSIRDSKNIQYF
D gene: -; V gene: TRBV5-1; clone size: -; J gene: TRBJ2-1; CDR3 length: 12; CDR3 DNA: TGCGCCAGCAGCTTGGAGCACAATGAGCAGTTCTTC; CDR3 protein: CASSLEHNEQFF
D gene: -; V gene: TRBV7-9; clone size: -; J gene: TRBJ1-2; CDR3 length: 15; CDR3 DNA: TGTGCCAGCAGCTTGATAGGGGCAGCTAACTATGGCTACACCTTC; CDR3 protein: CASSLIGAANYGYTF
D gene: -; V gene: TRBV5-1; clone size: -; J gene: TRBJ2-1; CDR3 length: 14; CDR3 DNA: TGCGCCAGCAGCTTGGATGGCGGAGGGCGAAGAGAGTTCTTC; CDR3 protein: CASSLDGGGRREFF
D gene: TRBD1; V gene: TRBV3-1/TRBV3-2; clone size: -; J gene: TRBJ2-7; CDR3 length: 14; CDR3 DNA: TGTGCCAGCAGCCTCAGGACAGGGGGGGGCGAGCAGTACTTC; CDR3 protein: CASSLRTGGGEQYF
D gene: -; V gene: TRBV9; clone size: -; J gene: TRBJ2-7; CDR3 length: 14; CDR3 DNA: TGTGCCAGCAGCGTAGTTGCAGGCCCCTACGAGCAGTACTTC; CDR3 protein: CASSVVAGPYEQYF
D gene: TRBD1; V gene: TRBV19; clone size: -; J gene: TRBJ2-3; CDR3 length: 14; CDR3 DNA: TGTGCCAGCACACAGGGGAAAGGCACAGATACGCAGTATTTT; CDR3 protein: CASTQGKGTDTQYF
D gene: TRBD1; V gene: TRBV7-2; clone size: -; J gene: TRBJ1-3; CDR3 length: 17; CDR3 DNA: TGTGCCAGCAGCTCCCTCCTAAGGGACAGCTCTGGAAACACCATATATTTT; CDR3 protein: CASSSLLRDSSGNTIYF
D gene: TRBD2; V gene: TRBV18; clone size: -; J gene: TRBJ2-3; CDR3 length: 15; CDR3 DNA: TGTGCCAGCTCACCTGCCGGGACTAGCAAAGATACGCAGTATTTT; CDR3 protein: CASSPAGTSKDTQYF
D gene: -; V gene: TRBV7-2; clone size: once; J gene: TRBJ1-5; CDR3 length: 13; CDR3 DNA: TGTGCCAGCAGCAACAGGGGCAATCAGCCCCAGCATTTT; CDR3 protein: CASSNRGNQPQHF
D gene: -; V gene: TRBV11-3; clone size: -; J gene: TRBJ1-3; CDR3 length: 15; CDR3 DNA: TGTGCCAGCAGCTTATTCGATGCGAAAGGAAACACCATATATTTT; CDR3 protein: CASSLFDAKGNTIYF
D gene: TRBD1; V gene: TRBV5-1; clone size: few; J gene: TRBJ2-4; CDR3 length: 18; CDR3 DNA: TGCGCCAGCAGCTTGCTATTTTCAGGGGGCAAAGACAAAAACATTCAGTACTTC; CDR3 protein: CASSLLFSGGKDKNIQYF
D gene: -; V gene: TRBV28; clone size: -; J gene: TRBJ1-1; CDR3 length: 14; CDR3 DNA: TGTGCCAGCAGGACACCCGGGACAAACACTGAAGCTTTCTTT; CDR3 protein: CASRTPGTNTEAFF
D gene: TRBD2; V gene: TRBV5-1; clone size: -; J gene: TRBJ2-1; CDR3 length: 15; CDR3 DNA: TGCGCCAGCAGCCGGACTAGCGGGGTCGATAATGAGCAGTTCTTC; CDR3 protein: CASSRTSGVDNEQFF
D gene: -; V gene: TRBV2; clone size: -; J gene: TRBJ2-1; CDR3 length: 12; CDR3 DNA: TGTGCCAGCAACCCAAGCAGGCAAGAGCAGTTCTTC; CDR3 protein: CASNPSRQEQFF
D gene: TRBD1; V gene: TRBV19; clone size: -; J gene: TRBJ1-3; CDR3 length: 16; CDR3 DNA: TGTGCCAGTAGTTTACAGGGGCTAAGCTCTGGAAACACCATATATTTT; CDR3 protein: CASSLQGLSSGNTIYF
D gene: TRBD2; V gene: TRBV20-1; clone size: -; J gene: TRBJ2-5; CDR3 length: 14; CDR3 DNA: TGCAGTCCTAGTAGCGGGAGGTTCCAAGAGACCCAGTACTTC; CDR3 protein: CSPSSGRFQETQYF
D gene: TRBD2; V gene: TRBV19; clone size: -; J gene: TRBJ2-2; CDR3 length: 18; CDR3 DNA: TGTGCCAGTAGTATTAGGTTACTAGCGGGGCCATACACCGGGGAGCTGTTTTTT; CDR3 protein: CASSIRLLAGPYTGELFF
D gene: TRBD2; V gene: TRBV5-1; clone size: -; J gene: TRBJ2-1; CDR3 length: 15; CDR3 DNA: TGCGCCAGCAGCCCCGAAACGGGACTAGCGGGAGATCAGTTCTTC; CDR3 protein: CASSPETGLAGDQFF
D gene: TRBD2; V gene: TRBV5-1; clone size: -; J gene: TRBJ2-6; CDR3 length: 18; CDR3 DNA: TGCGCCAGCAGCCCTGTTGCGGGAGGTTACTCTGGGGCCAACGTCCTGACTTTC; CDR3 protein: CASSPVAGGYSGANVLTF
D gene: TRBD2; V gene: TRBV5-4; clone size: -; J gene: TRBJ2-2; CDR3 length: 16; CDR3 DNA: TGTGCCAGCAGCTCGCGGGAGGGGAGGGTCACCGGGGAGCTGTTTTTT; CDR3 protein: CASSSREGRVTGELFF
D gene: TRBD1; V gene: TRBV4-1; clone size: -; J gene: TRBJ1-1; CDR3 length: 16; CDR3 DNA: TGCGCCAGCAGCCTACAGGGGGCTCGGGCGAACACTGAAGCTTTCTTT; CDR3 protein: CASSLQGARANTEAFF
D gene: TRBD2; V gene: TRBV19; clone size: -; J gene: TRBJ2-3; CDR3 length: 18; CDR3 DNA: TGTGCCAGTACCCACCGGAGGAAGGGTGCGGGAGGAGGAGATACGCAGTATTTT; CDR3 protein: CASTHRRKGAGGGDTQYF
D gene: TRBD2; V gene: TRBV7-2; clone size: -; J gene: TRBJ2-3; CDR3 length: 18; CDR3 DNA: TGTGCCAGCAGCTCTCTAGCGGGGGGGCCCCCGGGGACAGATACGCAGTATTTT; CDR3 protein: CASSSLAGGPPGTDTQYF
D gene: -; V gene: TRBV19; clone size: -; J gene: TRBJ1-5; CDR3 length: 16; CDR3 DNA: TGTGCCAGTAGTATAGTACCGCAGGACAGATATCAGCCCCAGCATTTT; CDR3 protein: CASSIVPQDRYQPQHF